Reported below is one T cell receptor beta chain. Its antigen remains unidentified. Amplification used 60 Vbeta primers and 13 Jbeta primers. Profiling relied on immunoSEQ multiplex PCR, and the TCRdb table lists in-frame clones only, not all of them. The table has around 120,000 clones, roughly 60% seen once. The CDR3 covers 15 residues. Looked up from germline, CDR1 is SEHNR and CDR2 is FQNEAQ (reference sequence). V dropped 1 base and J dropped 3; count of bases not matched to a gene: 5. The sample belongs to a study of cytomegalovirus exposure and HLA in healthy donors. Study results and limitations: Presence/absence results assume similar sequencing depth per donor, which may not hold. Prior analysis indicated that the majority of TCR beta V segments exhibited productivity approximately 87% or approximately 30% of the time. Common viral pathogens seemed, in a later analysis, to connect with several of the most significant clusters.

The V call is TRBV7-9, the J call TRBJ1-2, with 7 nucleotides matching TRBD1. The sequence derives from a man aged 35 to 55 in good health and CMV-seropositive. Sequencing was carried out using PBMCs. The CDR3: CASSLGGGRYYGYTF. The CDR3 DNA follows: TGTGCCAGCAGCTTAGGAGGGGGCAGGTACTATGGCTACACCTTC.